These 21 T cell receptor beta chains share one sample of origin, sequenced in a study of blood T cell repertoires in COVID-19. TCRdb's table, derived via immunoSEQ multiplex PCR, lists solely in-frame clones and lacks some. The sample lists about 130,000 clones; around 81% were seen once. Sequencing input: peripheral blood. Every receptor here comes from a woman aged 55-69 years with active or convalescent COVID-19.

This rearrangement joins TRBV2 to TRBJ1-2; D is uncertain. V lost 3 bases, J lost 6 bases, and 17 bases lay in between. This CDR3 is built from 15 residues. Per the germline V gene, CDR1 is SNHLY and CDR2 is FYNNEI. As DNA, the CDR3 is TGTGCCAGCAGTGATCGAGGGCGGAGTGTTGATGGCTACACCTTC. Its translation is CASSDRGRSVDGYTF.

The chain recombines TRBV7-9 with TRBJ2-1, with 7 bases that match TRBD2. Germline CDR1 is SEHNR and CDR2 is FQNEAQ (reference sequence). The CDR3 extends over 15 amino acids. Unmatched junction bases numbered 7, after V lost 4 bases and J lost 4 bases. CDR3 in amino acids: CASSSGLVVYNEQFF. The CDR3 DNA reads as TGTGCCAGCAGCTCAGGACTAGTAGTTTACAATGAGCAGTTCTTC.

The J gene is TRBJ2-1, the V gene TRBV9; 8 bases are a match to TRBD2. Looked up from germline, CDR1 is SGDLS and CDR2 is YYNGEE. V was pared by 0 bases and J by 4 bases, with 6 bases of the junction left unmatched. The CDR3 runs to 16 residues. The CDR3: CASSVGPGGTYNEQFF. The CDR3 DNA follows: TGTGCCAGCAGCGTAGGTCCGGGAGGGACTTACAATGAGCAGTTCTTC.

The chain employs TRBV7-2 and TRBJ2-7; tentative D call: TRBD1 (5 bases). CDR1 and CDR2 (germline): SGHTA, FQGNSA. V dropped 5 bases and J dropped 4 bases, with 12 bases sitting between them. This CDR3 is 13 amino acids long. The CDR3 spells CASSINQGYEQYF. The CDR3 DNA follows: TGTGCCAGCAGCATAAACCAGGGTTACGAGCAGTACTTC.

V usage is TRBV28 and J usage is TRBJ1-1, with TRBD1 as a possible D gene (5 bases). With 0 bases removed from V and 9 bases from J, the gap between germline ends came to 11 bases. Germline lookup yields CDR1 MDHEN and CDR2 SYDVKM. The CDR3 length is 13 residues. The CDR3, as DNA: TGTGCCAGCAGTTTATGGTCACAGGATCAAGCTTTCTTT. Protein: CASSLWSQDQAFF.

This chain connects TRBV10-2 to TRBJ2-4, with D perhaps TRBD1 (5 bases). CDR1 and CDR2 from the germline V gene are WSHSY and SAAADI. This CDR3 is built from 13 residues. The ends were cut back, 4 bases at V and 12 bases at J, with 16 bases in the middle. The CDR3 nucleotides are TGCGCCAGCAGTGGGACCCCAACAGGAAGTCAGTACTTC. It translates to CASSGTPTGSQYF.

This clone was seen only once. CDR3 nucleotide sequence: TGTGCCAGCAGCTTGGATCAGGGTTCCTATGGCTACACCTTC. Protein product: CASSLDQGSYGYTF. The chain is built from TRBV5-4 and TRBJ1-2, with a tentative D call TRBD1 (5 bases). The CDR3 is 14 residues long. Germline CDR1 and CDR2: SGHNT and YYREEE (reference sequence). Trimming pared 0 bases from V and 4 bases from J, leaving 10 bases between.

The CDR3 protein is CASSQPNSYGYTF. DNA for the CDR3: TGCGCCAGCAGCCAACCTAACAGCTATGGCTACACCTTC. The chain uses TRBV4-1 and TRBJ1-2, with unresolved D. The germline gives CDR1 MGHRA, CDR2 YSYEKL. This CDR3 comprises 13 residues. V was pared by 2 bases and J by 4 bases, with 8 bases between.

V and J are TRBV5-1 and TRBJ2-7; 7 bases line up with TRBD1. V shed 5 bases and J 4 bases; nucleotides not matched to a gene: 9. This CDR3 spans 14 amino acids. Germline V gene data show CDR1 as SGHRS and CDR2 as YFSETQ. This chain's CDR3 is CASSPQGVPYEQYF. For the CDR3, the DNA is TGCGCCAGCAGTCCCCAGGGGGTCCCTTACGAGCAGTACTTC.

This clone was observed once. CDR3 nucleotide sequence: TGTGCCAGCAGTTTATATTCTTACAGCCTTGAAAAACTGTTTTTT. Residues: CASSLYSYSLEKLFF. This chain joins TRBV28 and TRBJ1-4; D gene ambiguous. The CDR3 covers 15 residues. Germline lookup yields CDR1 MDHEN and CDR2 SYDVKM. The V end was cut by 1 base, the J end by 7 bases, with 13 bases between.

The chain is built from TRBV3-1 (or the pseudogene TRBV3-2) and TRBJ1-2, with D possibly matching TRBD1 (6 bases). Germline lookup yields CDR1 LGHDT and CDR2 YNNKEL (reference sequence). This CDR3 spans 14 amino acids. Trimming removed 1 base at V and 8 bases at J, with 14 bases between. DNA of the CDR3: TGTGCCAGCAGCCAAGTTCTGGGGGCTGGAGGCTACACCTTC. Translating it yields CASSQVLGAGGYTF.

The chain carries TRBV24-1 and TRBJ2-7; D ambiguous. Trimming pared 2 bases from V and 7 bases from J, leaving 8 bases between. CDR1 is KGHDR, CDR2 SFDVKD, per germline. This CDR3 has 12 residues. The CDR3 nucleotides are TGTGCCACCAGTGATTACGGTCTGGAGCAGTACTTC. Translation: CATSDYGLEQYF.

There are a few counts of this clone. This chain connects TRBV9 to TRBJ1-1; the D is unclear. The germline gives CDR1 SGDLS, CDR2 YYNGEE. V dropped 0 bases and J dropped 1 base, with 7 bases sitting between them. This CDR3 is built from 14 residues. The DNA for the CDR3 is TGTGCCAGCAGCGTAGATCACGGGAACACTGAAGCTTTCTTT. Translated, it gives CASSVDHGNTEAFF.

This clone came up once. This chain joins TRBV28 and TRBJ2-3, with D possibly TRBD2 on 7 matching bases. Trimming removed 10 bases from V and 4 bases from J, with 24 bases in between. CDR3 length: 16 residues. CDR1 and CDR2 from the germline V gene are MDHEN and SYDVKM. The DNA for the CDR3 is TGTGCCATAAACCGGGGGGCCGGTGCAGTGCCAGATACGCAGTATTTT. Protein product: CAINRGAGAVPDTQYF.

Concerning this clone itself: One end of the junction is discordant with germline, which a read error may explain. The CDR3 DNA reads as TGTGCCAGCAGTGACAGGGGGCCGAACCCTGAAGCTTTCTTT. It yields the protein CASSDRGPNPEAFF. The chain carries TRBV6-1 and TRBJ1-1; TRBD1 aligns across 8 bases. The CDR3 sequence is 14 residues long. The germline V gene has CDR1 MNHNS and CDR2 SASEGT.

CDR3 sequence reads: CASSPGTRNTEAFF. The CDR3 region has the DNA TGTGCCAGCAGCCCCGGGACACGAAACACTGAAGCTTTCTTT. This chain uses TRBV13 with TRBJ1-1; perhaps TRBD1 as D (6 bases). CDR3 length equals 14 residues. The germline V gene encodes CDR1 PRHDT and CDR2 FYEKMQ (reference sequence). V lost 5 bases and J lost 2, with 12 bases in between.

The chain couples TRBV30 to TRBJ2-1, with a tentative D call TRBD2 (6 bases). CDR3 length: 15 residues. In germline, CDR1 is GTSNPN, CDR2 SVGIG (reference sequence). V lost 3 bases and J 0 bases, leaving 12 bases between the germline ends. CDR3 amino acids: CAWREGPSSYNEQFF. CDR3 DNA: TGTGCCTGGAGGGAGGGCCCCAGCTCCTACAATGAGCAGTTCTTC.

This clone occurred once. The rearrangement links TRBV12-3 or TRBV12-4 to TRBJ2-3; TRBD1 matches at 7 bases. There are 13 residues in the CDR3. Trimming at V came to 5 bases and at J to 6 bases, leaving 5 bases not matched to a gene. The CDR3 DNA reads TGTGCCAGCAGTCCGACAGGGCCCGATACGCAGTATTTT. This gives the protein CASSPTGPDTQYF.

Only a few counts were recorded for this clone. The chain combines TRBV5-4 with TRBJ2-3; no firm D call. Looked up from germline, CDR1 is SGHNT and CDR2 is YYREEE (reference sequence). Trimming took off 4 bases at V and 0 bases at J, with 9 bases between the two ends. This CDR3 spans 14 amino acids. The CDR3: CASSPLVSTDTQYF. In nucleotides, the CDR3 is TGTGCCAGCAGCCCTCTAGTTAGCACAGATACGCAGTATTTT.

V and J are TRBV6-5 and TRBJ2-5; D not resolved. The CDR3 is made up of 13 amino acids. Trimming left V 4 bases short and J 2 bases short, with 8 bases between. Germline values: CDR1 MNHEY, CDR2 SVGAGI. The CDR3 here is CASSLNNQETQYF. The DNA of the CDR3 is TGTGCCAGCAGTTTAAATAATCAAGAGACCCAGTACTTC.

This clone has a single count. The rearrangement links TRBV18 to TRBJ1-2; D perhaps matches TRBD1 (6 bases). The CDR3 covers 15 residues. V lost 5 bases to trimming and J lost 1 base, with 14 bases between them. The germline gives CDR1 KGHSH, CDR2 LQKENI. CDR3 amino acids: CASSTTGSDNYGYTF. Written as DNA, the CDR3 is TGTGCCAGCTCAACTACAGGGAGCGATAACTATGGCTACACCTTC.